Each of the 11 T cell receptor beta chains below was sequenced from the same sample in a study of pediatric ulcerative colitis. Sequencing was performed with immunoSEQ multiplex PCR; in TCRdb, only in-frame clones are kept and a portion is missing. The sample shows tens of thousands of clones, roughly 83% of them seen only once. Sequenced material: blood. These receptors were taken from a girl aged 5-17 years with moderate ulcerative colitis.

The chain carries TRBV7-2 and TRBJ2-2; 8 bases fit TRBD1. CDR3 length: 17 residues. V was clipped by 5 bases and J by 4 bases; unmatched bases: 12. Germline CDR1 and CDR2: SGHTA and FQGNSA. CDR3 loop: CASSLRLGTGVTGELFF. CDR3 bases: TGTGCCAGCAGCCTAAGGTTGGGGACAGGAGTCACCGGGGAGCTGTTTTTT.

CDR3 residues: CASSLGGRALGETQYF. CDR3 DNA sequence: TGTGCCAGCAGCTTAGGTGGGAGGGCCCTCGGAGAGACCCAGTACTTC. This chain links TRBV5-4 with TRBJ2-5; the match to TRBD2 covers 7 bases. The CDR3 spans 16 residues. Germline CDR1 reads SGHNT; CDR2 reads YYREEE (reference sequence). V was pared by 2 bases and J by 4 bases, with 11 bases of the junction left unmatched.

The gene calls are TRBV7-3 and TRBJ2-1, with 8 bases that match TRBD2. The CDR3 spans 15 residues. Trimming at V came to 0 bases and at J to 6 bases, leaving 4 bases not matched to a gene. Germline CDR1 reads SGHTA; CDR2 reads FQGTGA. In DNA form, the CDR3 reads TGTGCCAGCAGCTTAACTAGCGGGGTTACCAATGAGCAGTTCTTC. Translating gives CASSLTSGVTNEQFF.

This clone was counted a single time. The CDR3, as DNA: TGTGCCAGCAGCGGGGGCAGTTGGAGGGCGAGTCACACTGAAGCTTTCTTT. Its translation is CASSGGSWRASHTEAFF. This chain connects TRBV5-6 to TRBJ1-1, with D maybe TRBD1 (6 bases). Germline CDR1 reads SGHDT; CDR2 reads YYEEEE. Trimming shortened V by 4 bases and J by 3 bases, and 22 bases separated the two germline ends. The CDR3 loop spans 17 amino acids.

V and J are TRBV11-2 and TRBJ2-2; the D is unclear. V was trimmed by 4 bases and J by 5 bases, leaving 11 bases between them. CDR1 and CDR2 (germline): SGHAT, FQNNGV. The CDR3 sequence is 14 residues long. The CDR3 protein is CASSSRRGTGELFF. The CDR3 coding sequence is TGTGCCAGCAGCTCGCGGCGCGGTACCGGGGAGCTGTTTTTT.

This chain connects TRBV5-1 to TRBJ1-1; D might be TRBD1 (5 bases). CDR3 length: 12 amino acids. V lost 4 bases and J lost 6, with 10 bases in between. Looked up from germline, CDR1 is SGHRS and CDR2 is YFSETQ. CDR3 DNA sequence: TGCGCCAGCAGCGAAGCGGGGCCTGAAGCTTTCTTT. Translated, it gives CASSEAGPEAFF.

This rearrangement joins TRBV7-9 to TRBJ2-1; 8 bases are a match to TRBD1. The V segment lost 0 bases and the J segment 14 bases; nucleotides outside the gene matches: 15. Germline CDR1 SEHNR, CDR2 FQNEAQ (reference sequence). CDR3 length: 16 residues. As DNA, the CDR3 is TGTGCCAGCAGCTTAGCGTTAAGTCAGGGGGCTATAAAGGAGTTCTTC. Its translation is CASSLALSQGAIKEFF.

Comment on this clone: The same CDR3 also results from other DNA sequences found in this sample. This chain links TRBV25-1 with TRBJ1-2; TRBD1 is a possible D gene (5 bases). The length of the CDR3 is 14 residues. Germline CDR1 MGHDK, CDR2 SYGVNS. Trimming took 3 bases from V and 4 from J, leaving 12 bases between them. CDR3 sequence reads: CASSEGDRLYGYTF. The CDR3 DNA reads TGTGCCAGCAGTGAGGGCGACAGACTCTATGGCTACACCTTC.

This clone was recorded only once. The chain couples TRBV29-1 to TRBJ2-1; TRBD1 matches at 7 bases. Germline trimming cut 5 bases from V and 7 bases from J; bases unmatched to any gene: 5. This CDR3 has 12 amino acids. Germline CDR1 and CDR2: SQVTM and ANQGSEA. The CDR3 sequence: CSVYRGSNEQFF. As DNA, the CDR3 is TGCAGCGTTTACAGGGGATCGAATGAGCAGTTCTTC.

This chain joins TRBV28 and TRBJ2-5, with 9 bases matching TRBD1. CDR3 length: 18 amino acids. Germline CDR1 MDHEN, CDR2 SYDVKM. The V and J ends lost 6 bases and 3 bases, in that order; junction bases with no gene match: 17. The CDR3 DNA is TGTGCCAGCAGCCCTGCGGGACAGGGACGGGTGGCGGAAGAGACCCAGTACTTC. Translation: CASSPAGQGRVAEETQYF.

This clone came up a few times. The rearrangement uses TRBV7-9 and TRBJ2-7, with D maybe TRBD1 (6 bases). Trimming cost V 2 bases and J 6 bases, with 17 bases left between them. The CDR3 is 15 amino acids. CDR1 and CDR2 (germline): SEHNR, FQNEAQ (reference sequence). The DNA of the CDR3 is TGTGCCAGCAGCTTACTGGGGACATCCGCCTCCGAGCAGTACTTC. Translation: CASSLLGTSASEQYF.